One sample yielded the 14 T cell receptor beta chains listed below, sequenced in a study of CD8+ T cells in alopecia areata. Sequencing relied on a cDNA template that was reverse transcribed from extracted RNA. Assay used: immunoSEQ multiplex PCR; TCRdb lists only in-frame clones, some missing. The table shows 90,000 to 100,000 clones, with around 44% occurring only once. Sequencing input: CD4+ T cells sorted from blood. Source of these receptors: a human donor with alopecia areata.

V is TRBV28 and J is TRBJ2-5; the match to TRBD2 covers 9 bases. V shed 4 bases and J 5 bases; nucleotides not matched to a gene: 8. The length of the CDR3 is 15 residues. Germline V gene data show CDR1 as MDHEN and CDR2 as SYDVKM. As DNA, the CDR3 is TGTGCCAGCAGTTATACTAGCGGGCGCCAGGAGACCCAGTACTTC. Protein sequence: CASSYTSGRQETQYF.

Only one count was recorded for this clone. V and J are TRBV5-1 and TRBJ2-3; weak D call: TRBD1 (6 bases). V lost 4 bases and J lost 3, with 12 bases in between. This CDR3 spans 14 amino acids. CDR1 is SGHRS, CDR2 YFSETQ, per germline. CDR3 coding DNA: TGCGCCAGCAGCGCGGGCACAGGGACAGATACGCAGTATTTT. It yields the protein CASSAGTGTDTQYF.

This CDR3 reads CASSPIGYEQYF. The CDR3 DNA is TGTGCCAGCAGTCCCATAGGCTACGAGCAGTACTTC. The V call is TRBV28, the J call TRBJ2-7, with unresolved D. Trimming removed 5 bases from V and 3 bases from J, with 8 bases in between. Looked up from germline, CDR1 is MDHEN and CDR2 is SYDVKM. This CDR3 comprises 12 residues.

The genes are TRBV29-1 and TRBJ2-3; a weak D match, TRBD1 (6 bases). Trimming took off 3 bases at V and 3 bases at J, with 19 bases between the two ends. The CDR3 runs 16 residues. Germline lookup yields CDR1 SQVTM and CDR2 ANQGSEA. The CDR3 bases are TGCAGCGTTGAGGGTGCCGACAGGACGGGAACAGATACGCAGTATTTT. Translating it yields CSVEGADRTGTDTQYF.

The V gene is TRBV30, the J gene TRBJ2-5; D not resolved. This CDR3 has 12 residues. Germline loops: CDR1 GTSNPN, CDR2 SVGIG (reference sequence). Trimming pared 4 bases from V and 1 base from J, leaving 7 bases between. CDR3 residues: CAWKWIQETQYF. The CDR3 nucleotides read TGTGCCTGGAAGTGGATCCAAGAGACCCAGTACTTC.

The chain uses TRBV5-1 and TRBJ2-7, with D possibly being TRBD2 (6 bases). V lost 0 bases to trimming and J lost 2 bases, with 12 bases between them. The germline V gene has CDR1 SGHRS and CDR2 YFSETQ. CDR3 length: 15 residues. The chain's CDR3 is CASSLEEGFTYEQYF. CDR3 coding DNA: TGCGCCAGCAGCTTGGAGGAGGGGTTCACCTACGAGCAGTACTTC.

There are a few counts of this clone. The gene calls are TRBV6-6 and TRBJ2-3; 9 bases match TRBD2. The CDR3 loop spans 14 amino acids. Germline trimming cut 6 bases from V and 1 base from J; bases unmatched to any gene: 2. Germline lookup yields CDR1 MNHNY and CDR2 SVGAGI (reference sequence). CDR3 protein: CASSSSGGTDTQYF. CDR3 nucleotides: TGTGCCAGCAGCTCTAGCGGGGGCACAGATACGCAGTATTTT.

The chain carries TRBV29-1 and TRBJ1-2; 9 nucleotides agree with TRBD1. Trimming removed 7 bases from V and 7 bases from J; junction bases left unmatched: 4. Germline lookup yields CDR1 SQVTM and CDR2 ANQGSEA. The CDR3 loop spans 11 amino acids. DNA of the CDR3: TGCAGCGCCGGGACAGGGTTTGGCTACACCTTC. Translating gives CSAGTGFGYTF.

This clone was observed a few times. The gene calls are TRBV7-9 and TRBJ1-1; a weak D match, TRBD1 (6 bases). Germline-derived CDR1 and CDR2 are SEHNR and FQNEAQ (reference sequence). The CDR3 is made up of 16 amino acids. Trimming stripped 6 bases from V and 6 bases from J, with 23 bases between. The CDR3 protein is CASSRPTQGKGAEAFF. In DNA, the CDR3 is TGTGCCAGCAGTCGGCCGACACAGGGTAAAGGGGCTGAAGCTTTCTTT. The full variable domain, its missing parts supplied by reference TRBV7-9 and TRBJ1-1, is DTGVSQNPRHKITKRGQNVTFRCDPISEHNRLYWYRQTLGQGPEFLTYFQNEAQLEKSRLLSDRFSAERPKGSFSTLEIQRTEQGDSAMYLCASSRPTQGKGAEAFFGQGTRLTVV.

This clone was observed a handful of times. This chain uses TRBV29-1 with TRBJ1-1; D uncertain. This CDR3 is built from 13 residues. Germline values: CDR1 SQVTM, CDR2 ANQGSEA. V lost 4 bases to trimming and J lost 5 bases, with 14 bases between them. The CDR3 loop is CSVGEVVRTEAFF. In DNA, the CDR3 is TGCAGCGTTGGAGAGGTTGTTCGGACTGAAGCTTTCTTT.

As DNA, the CDR3 is TGCAGCTTCTTAGCGGTCGCAGGCACAGATACGCAGTATTTT. Protein sequence: CSFLAVAGTDTQYF. The rearrangement joins TRBV29-1 to TRBJ2-3; D may be TRBD2 (6 bases). With 8 bases removed from V and 1 base from J, the gap between germline ends came to 16 bases. From germline, CDR1 is SQVTM and CDR2 ANQGSEA. This CDR3 contains 14 residues.

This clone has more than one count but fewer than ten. As DNA, the CDR3 is TGCAGCGTTGACCCCAACACCGGGGAGCTGTTTTTT. Translation gives CSVDPNTGELFF. V is TRBV29-1 and J is TRBJ2-2, with D hard to call. Trimming cost V 3 bases and J 2 bases, with 4 bases left between them. Germline V gives CDR1 SQVTM, CDR2 ANQGSEA. This CDR3 contains 12 residues.

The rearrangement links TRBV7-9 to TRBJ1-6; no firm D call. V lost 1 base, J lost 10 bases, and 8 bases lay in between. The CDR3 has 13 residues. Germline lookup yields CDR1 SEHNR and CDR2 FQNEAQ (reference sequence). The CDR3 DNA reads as TGTGCCAGCAGCTTAGAAGGCCGGTCACCCCTCCACTTT. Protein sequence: CASSLEGRSPLHF.

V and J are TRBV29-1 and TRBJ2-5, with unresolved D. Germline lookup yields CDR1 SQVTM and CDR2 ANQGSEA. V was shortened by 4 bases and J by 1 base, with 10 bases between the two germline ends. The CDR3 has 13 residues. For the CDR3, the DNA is TGCAGCGTTGCGATGCGAGCCCAAGAGACCCAGTACTTC. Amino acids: CSVAMRAQETQYF.